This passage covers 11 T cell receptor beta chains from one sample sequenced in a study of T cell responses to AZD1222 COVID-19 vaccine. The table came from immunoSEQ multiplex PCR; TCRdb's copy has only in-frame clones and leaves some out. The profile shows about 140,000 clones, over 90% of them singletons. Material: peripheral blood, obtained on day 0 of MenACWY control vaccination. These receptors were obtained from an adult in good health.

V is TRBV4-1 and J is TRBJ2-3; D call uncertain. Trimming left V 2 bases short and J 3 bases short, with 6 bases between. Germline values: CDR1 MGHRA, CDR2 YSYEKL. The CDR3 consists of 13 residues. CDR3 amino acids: CASSQHGTDTQYF. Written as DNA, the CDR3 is TGCGCCAGCAGCCAACATGGGACAGATACGCAGTATTTT.

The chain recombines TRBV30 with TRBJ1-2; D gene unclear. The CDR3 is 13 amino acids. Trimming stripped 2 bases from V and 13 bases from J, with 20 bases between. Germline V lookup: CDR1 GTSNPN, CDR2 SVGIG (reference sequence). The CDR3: CAWSPMMPRGGTF. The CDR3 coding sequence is TGTGCCTGGAGTCCTATGATGCCTCGTGGAGGCACCTTC. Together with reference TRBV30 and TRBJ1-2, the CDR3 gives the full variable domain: SQTIHQWPATLVQPVGSPLSLECTVEGTSNPNLYWYRQAAGRGLQLLFYSVGIGQISSEVPQNLSASRPQDRQFILSSKKLLLSDSGFYLCAWSPMMPRGGTFGSGTRLTVV.

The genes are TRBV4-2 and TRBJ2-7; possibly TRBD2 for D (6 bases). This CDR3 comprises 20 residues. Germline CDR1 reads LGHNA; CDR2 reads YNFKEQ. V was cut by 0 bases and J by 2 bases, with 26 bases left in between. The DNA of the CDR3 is TGTGCCAGCAGCCAAGATTATGAGAGGGTAGCGGCCATTTCCACCTACGAGCAGTACTTC. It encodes CASSQDYERVAAISTYEQYF.

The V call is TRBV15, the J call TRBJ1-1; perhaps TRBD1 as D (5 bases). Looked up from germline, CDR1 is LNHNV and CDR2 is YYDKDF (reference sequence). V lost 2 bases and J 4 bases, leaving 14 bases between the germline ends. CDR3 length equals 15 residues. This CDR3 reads CATSRKFQGGTEAFF. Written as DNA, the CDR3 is TGTGCCACCAGCAGAAAATTCCAGGGTGGCACTGAAGCTTTCTTT.

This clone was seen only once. The CDR3 DNA follows: TGTGCCAGCAGCTTATATGAGCAGGGTAGATTGGACACCTTC. Encoded protein: CASSLYEQGRLDTF. The chain has TRBV11-2 and TRBJ1-2; maybe TRBD1 (5 bases). V lost 2 bases and J lost 12, with 19 bases in between. Germline V CDR1 and CDR2: SGHAT, FQNNGV. The CDR3 consists of 14 residues.

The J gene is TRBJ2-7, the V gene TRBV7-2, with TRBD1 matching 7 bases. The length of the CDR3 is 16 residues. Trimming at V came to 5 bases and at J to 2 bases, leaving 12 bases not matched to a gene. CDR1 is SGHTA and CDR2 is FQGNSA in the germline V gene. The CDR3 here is CASSPRTGAITYEQYF. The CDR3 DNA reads TGTGCCAGCAGCCCACGAACAGGGGCCATTACCTACGAGCAGTACTTC.

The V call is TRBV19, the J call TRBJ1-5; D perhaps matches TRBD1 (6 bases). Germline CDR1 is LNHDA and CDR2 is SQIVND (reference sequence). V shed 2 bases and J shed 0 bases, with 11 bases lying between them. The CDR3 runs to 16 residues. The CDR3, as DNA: TGTGCCAGTAGTATAAGACAGGATGCTAGCAATCAGCCCCAGCATTTT. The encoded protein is CASSIRQDASNQPQHF.

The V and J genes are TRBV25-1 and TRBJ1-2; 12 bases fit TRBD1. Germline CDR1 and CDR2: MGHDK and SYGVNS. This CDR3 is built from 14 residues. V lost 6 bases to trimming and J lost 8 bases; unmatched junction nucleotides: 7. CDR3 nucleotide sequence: TGTGCCAGCAGCCGGGACAGGGGGCAAGGAGGCTACACCTTC. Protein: CASSRDRGQGGYTF.

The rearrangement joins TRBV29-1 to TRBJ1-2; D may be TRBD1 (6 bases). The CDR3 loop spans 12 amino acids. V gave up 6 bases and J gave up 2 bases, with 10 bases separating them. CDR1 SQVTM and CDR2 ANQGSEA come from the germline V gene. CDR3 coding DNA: TGCAGCGTGCTGGGGGCAAACTATGGCTACACCTTC. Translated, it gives CSVLGANYGYTF.

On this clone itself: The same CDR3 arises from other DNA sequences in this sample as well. CDR3 loop: CASSFRGTEAFF. In DNA, the CDR3 is TGTGCCAGCAGTTTCAGGGGCACTGAAGCTTTCTTT. The chain carries TRBV28 and TRBJ1-1; D may be TRBD1 (6 bases). The CDR3 contains 12 residues. V lost 3 bases, J lost 4 bases, and 6 bases lay in between. CDR1 and CDR2 (germline): MDHEN, SYDVKM.

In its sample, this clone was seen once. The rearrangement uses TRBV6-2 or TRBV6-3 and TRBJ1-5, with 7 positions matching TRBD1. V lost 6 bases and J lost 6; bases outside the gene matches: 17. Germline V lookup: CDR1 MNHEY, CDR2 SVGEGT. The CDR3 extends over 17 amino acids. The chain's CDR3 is CASSLRQGGSVAQPQHF. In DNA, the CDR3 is TGTGCCAGCAGCCTACGACAGGGCGGGTCGGTGGCTCAGCCCCAGCATTTT.